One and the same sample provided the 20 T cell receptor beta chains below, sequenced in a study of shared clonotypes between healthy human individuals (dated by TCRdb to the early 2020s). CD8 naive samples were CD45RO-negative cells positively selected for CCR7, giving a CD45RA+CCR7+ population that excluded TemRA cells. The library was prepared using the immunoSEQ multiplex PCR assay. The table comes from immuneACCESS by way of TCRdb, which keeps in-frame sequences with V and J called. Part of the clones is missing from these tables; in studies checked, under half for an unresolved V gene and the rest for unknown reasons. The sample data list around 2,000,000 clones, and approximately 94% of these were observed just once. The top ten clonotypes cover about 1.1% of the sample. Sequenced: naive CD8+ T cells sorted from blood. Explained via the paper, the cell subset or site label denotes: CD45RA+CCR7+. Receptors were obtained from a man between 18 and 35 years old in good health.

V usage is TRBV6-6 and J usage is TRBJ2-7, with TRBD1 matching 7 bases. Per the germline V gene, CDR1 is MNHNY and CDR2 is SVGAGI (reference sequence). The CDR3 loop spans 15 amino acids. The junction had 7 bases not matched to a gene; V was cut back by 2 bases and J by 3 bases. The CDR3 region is CASSYTRQGSYEQYF. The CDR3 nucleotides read TGTGCCAGCAGTTACACGAGACAGGGTAGCTACGAGCAGTACTTC.

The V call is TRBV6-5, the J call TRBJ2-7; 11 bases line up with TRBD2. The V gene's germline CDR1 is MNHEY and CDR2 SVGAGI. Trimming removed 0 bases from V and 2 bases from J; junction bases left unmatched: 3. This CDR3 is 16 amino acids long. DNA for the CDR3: TGTGCCAGCAGTTACTCGACTAGCGGGGCTACCTACGAGCAGTACTTC. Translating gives CASSYSTSGATYEQYF.

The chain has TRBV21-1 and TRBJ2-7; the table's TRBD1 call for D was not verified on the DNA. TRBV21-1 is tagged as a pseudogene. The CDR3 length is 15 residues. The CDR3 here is CASSKARTGVYEQYF. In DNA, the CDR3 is TGTGCCAGCAGCAAAGCAAGGACAGGGGTTTACGAGCAGTACTTC.

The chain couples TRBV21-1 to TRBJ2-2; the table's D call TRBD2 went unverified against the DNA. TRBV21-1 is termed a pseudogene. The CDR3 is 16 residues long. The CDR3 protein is CASSILTSGSVGELFF. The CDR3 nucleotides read TGTGCCAGCAGCATTCTTACTAGCGGGAGCGTCGGGGAGCTGTTTTTT.

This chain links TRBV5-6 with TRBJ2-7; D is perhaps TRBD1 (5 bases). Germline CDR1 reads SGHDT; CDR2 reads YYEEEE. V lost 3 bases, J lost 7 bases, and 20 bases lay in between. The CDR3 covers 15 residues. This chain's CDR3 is CASSYLTDSYVEQYF. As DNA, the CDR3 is TGTGCCAGCAGCTACCTGACAGATTCCTACGTAGAGCAGTACTTC.

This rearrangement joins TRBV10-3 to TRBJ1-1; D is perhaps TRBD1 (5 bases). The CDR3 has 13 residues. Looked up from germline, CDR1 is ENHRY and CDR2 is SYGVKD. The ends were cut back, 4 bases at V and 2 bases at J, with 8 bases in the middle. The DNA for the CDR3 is TGTGCCATCAGTGCACAGGATAACACTGAAGCTTTCTTT. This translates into CAISAQDNTEAFF.

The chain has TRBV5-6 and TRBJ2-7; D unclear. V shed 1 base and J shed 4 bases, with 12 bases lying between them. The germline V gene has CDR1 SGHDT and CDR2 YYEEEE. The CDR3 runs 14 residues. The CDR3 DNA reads TGTGCCAGCAGCTTGTCAAGTGGGATTTACGAGCAGTACTTC. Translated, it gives CASSLSSGIYEQYF.

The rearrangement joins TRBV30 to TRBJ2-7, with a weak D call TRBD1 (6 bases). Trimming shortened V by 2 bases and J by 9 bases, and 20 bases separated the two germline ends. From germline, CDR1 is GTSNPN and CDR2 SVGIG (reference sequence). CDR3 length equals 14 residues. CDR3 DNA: TGTGCCTGGAGTCCGAGGTCCCAAATCAGGGGGCAGTACTTC. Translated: CAWSPRSQIRGQYF.

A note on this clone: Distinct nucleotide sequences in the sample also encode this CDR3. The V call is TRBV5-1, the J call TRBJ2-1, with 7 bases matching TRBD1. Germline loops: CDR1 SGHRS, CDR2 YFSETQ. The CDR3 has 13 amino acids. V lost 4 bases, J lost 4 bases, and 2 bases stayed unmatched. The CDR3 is CASSQTGYNEQFF. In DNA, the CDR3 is TGCGCCAGCAGCCAGACAGGGTACAATGAGCAGTTCTTC.

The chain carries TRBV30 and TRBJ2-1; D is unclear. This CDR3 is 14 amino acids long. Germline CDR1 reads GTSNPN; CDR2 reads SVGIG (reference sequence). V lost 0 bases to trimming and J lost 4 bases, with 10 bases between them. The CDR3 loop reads CAWSVAPPYNEQFF. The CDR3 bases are TGTGCCTGGAGTGTAGCCCCCCCTTACAATGAGCAGTTCTTC.

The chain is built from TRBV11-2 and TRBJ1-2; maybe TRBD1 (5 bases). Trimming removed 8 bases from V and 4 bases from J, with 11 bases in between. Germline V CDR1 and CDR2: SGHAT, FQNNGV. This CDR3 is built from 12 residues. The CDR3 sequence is CASGRDAYGYTF. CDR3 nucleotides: TGTGCCAGCGGCCGGGACGCCTATGGCTACACCTTC.

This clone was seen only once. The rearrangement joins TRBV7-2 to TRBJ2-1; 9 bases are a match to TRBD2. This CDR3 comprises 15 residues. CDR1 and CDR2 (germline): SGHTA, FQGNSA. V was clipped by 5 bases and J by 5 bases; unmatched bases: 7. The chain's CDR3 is CASSLLAGSHNEQFF. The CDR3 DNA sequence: TGTGCCAGCAGCCTCCTAGCGGGATCCCACAATGAGCAGTTCTTC.

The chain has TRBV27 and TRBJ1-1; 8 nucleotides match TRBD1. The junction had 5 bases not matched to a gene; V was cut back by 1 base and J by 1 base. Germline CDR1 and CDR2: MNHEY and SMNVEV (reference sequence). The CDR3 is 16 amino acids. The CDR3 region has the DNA TGTGCCAGCAGTTTATATCCCGGGACAGGGAACACTGAAGCTTTCTTT. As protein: CASSLYPGTGNTEAFF.

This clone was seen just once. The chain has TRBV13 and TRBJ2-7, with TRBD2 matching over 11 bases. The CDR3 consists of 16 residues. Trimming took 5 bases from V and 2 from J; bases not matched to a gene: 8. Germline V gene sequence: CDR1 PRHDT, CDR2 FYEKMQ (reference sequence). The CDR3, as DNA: TGTGCCAGCAGCCCTAGCGGGGGGTGGACGACCTACGAGCAGTACTTC. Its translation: CASSPSGGWTTYEQYF.

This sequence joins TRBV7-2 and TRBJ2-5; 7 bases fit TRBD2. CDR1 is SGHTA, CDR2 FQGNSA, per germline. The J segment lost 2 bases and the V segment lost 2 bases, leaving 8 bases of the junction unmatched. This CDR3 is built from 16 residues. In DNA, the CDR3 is TGTGCCAGCAGCTTAAATCTCGGACTAGAGCAAGAGACCCAGTACTTC. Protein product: CASSLNLGLEQETQYF.

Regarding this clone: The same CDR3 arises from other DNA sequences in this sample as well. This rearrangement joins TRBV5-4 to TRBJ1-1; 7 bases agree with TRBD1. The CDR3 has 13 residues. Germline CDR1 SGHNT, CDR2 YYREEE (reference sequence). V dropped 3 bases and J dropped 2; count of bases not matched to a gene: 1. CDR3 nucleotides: TGTGCCAGCAGCTACAGGGGAAACACTGAAGCTTTCTTT. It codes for CASSYRGNTEAFF.

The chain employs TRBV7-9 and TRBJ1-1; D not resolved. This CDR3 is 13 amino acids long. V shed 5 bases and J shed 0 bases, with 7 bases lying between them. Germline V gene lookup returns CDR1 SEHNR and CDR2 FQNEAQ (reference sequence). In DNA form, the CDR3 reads TGTGCCAGCAGCCCCAGCATGAACACTGAAGCTTTCTTT. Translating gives CASSPSMNTEAFF.

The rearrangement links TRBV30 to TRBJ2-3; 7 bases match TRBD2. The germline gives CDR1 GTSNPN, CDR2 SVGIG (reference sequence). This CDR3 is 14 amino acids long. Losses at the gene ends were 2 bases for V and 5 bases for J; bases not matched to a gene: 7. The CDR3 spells CAWSFGAGEDTQYF. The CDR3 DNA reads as TGTGCCTGGAGTTTCGGTGCGGGGGAAGATACGCAGTATTTT.

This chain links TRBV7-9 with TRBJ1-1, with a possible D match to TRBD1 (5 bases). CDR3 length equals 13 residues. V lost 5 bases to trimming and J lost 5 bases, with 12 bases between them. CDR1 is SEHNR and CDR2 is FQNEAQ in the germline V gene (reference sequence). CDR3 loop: CASSPMGETEAFF. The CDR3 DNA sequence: TGTGCCAGCAGCCCCATGGGGGAGACTGAAGCTTTCTTT.

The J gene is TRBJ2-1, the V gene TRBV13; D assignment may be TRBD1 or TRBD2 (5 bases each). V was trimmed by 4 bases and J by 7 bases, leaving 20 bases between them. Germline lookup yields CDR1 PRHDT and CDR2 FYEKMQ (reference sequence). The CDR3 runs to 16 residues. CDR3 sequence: CASSSPGTDLGNEQFF. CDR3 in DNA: TGTGCCAGCAGCTCCCCCGGGACGGACTTGGGAAATGAGCAGTTCTTC.